These T cell receptor beta chains were read from a single sample in a study of cytomegalovirus exposure and HLA in healthy donors. Method: immunoSEQ multiplex PCR; TCRdb's copy keeps in-frame clones and lacks some. Here the sample spans 90,000 to 110,000 clones, around 76% being singletons. The sequenced sample was PBMCs. The origin of the receptors is a man in his forties in good health and CMV-seropositive. Each CDR3 is given without its conserved first and last residue.

j_gene: TRBJ2-6; len: 15; v_gene: TRBV7-2; CDR3aa: ASMAGTGYSGANVLT
j_gene: TRBJ2-4; len: 13; v_gene: TRBV7-2; CDR3aa: ASSSRTGMEDIQY
j_gene: TRBJ2-6; len: 13; v_gene: TRBV7-3; CDR3aa: ASSSGGFGANVLT
j_gene: TRBJ1-1; len: 12; v_gene: TRBV11-3; CDR3aa: ASSPPTGDTEAF
j_gene: TRBJ1-2; len: 11; v_gene: TRBV2; CDR3aa: ASRQGALDGYT
j_gene: TRBJ2-3; len: 16; v_gene: TRBV5-6; CDR3aa: ASSRPLPRGRSTDTQY
j_gene: TRBJ1-5; len: 12; v_gene: TRBV6-5; CDR3aa: ASSPRVGNQPQH
j_gene: TRBJ1-6; len: 12; v_gene: TRBV15; CDR3aa: ATSRIGQSLPLH
j_gene: TRBJ2-5; len: 14; v_gene: TRBV28; CDR3aa: ASTPRGPSGEETQY
j_gene: TRBJ1-3; len: 11; v_gene: TRBV9; CDR3aa: ASSVGSGNTIY
j_gene: TRBJ2-1; len: 10; v_gene: TRBV30; CDR3aa: AWTSRGNEQF
j_gene: TRBJ2-7; len: 13; v_gene: TRBV4-3; CDR3aa: ASSQTQGASYEQY
j_gene: TRBJ1-5; len: 10; v_gene: TRBV2; CDR3aa: ASSEAARGKH
j_gene: -; len: 12; v_gene: TRBV18; CDR3aa: ASSRPAGAYEQY
j_gene: TRBJ2-7; len: 10; v_gene: TRBV7-9; CDR3aa: ASSFSGSQWY
j_gene: TRBJ2-5; len: 16; v_gene: TRBV27; CDR3aa: ASSSIFRISGSRKTQY
j_gene: TRBJ2-7; len: 12; v_gene: TRBV6-5; CDR3aa: ASSYDRGFYEQY
j_gene: TRBJ2-7; len: 12; v_gene: TRBV28; CDR3aa: ASWTASGSYEQY
j_gene: TRBJ1-5; len: 13; v_gene: TRBV10-3; CDR3aa: ATEARRGEGQPQH
j_gene: TRBJ2-7; len: 13; v_gene: TRBV5-5; CDR3aa: ASTKLAGGSYEQY
j_gene: TRBJ1-2; len: 16; v_gene: TRBV27; CDR3aa: ASSLSAPGRAGHYGYT
j_gene: TRBJ2-5; len: 11; v_gene: TRBV14; CDR3aa: ASTPNFAGEQY
j_gene: TRBJ2-7; len: 13; v_gene: TRBV5-1; CDR3aa: ASSLGLAGPYEQY
j_gene: TRBJ1-6; len: 13; v_gene: TRBV7-2; CDR3aa: ASSLESRAPGSLH
j_gene: TRBJ2-2; len: 12; v_gene: TRBV10-3; CDR3aa: ACAIGANTGELF
j_gene: TRBJ1-5; len: 12; v_gene: TRBV5-8; CDR3aa: ASSSGFGNQPQH
j_gene: TRBJ2-7; len: 12; v_gene: TRBV30; CDR3aa: AWSTLGGEYGQY
j_gene: TRBJ2-3; len: 11; v_gene: TRBV5-1; CDR3aa: ASSFTSKDTQY
j_gene: TRBJ2-1; len: 12; v_gene: TRBV7-6; CDR3aa: ASSLSGGYNEQF
j_gene: TRBJ1-5; len: 11; v_gene: TRBV28; CDR3aa: ASRRQGNQPQH
j_gene: TRBJ2-1; len: 14; v_gene: TRBV6-6; CDR3aa: ASIPRLAGSYNEQF
j_gene: TRBJ1-4; len: 12; v_gene: TRBV10-3; CDR3aa: ASMSGTVNEKLF
j_gene: TRBJ2-1; len: 13; v_gene: TRBV6-5; CDR3aa: ASSPRGARNNEQF
j_gene: TRBJ2-4; len: 11; v_gene: TRBV6-5; CDR3aa: ASKGLAKNSQY
j_gene: TRBJ2-3; len: 12; v_gene: TRBV10-3; CDR3aa: AISEIGRTDTQY